The rows below give T cell receptor beta chains drawn from one sample of a study of blood T cell repertoires in COVID-19. Assay: immunoSEQ multiplex PCR; the TCRdb copy retains only in-frame clones and omits some. This table holds approximately 170,000 clones, approximately 95% found once. Sequenced: peripheral blood. The receptors were sampled from a woman between 55 and 75 years old with COVID-19, enrolled during active disease. Each CDR3 is given with its conserved first and last residue.

v_call	j_call	cdr3_length	cdr3_aa
TRBV7-2	TRBJ2-3	15	CASSRQGIVTDTQYF
TRBV29-1	TRBJ1-1	12	CSVEQGWTEAFF
TRBV7-3	TRBJ2-5	14	CASSSLGSRETQYF
TRBV15	TRBJ1-1	13	CATSGGKRQEAFF
TRBV7-8	TRBJ1-2	15	CASSLAGGDDYGYTF
TRBV7-9	TRBJ1-4	14	CASRRQLSNEKLFF
TRBV18	TRBJ1-2	19	CASSPPPGRVVLSNYGYTF
TRBV6-5	TRBJ2-7	15	CASSLRDRGTYEQYF
TRBV3-1/TRBV3-2	TRBJ2-1	17	CASSQDVASGGYNEQFF
TRBV11-3	TRBJ2-5	15	CASSRGLRAQETQYF
TRBV7-9	TRBJ1-2	9	CASSHLGIF
TRBV9	TRBJ2-1	14	CASSAGGPYNEQFF
TRBV27	TRBJ2-1	15	CASSFSLGLSSEQFF
TRBV3-1/TRBV3-2	TRBJ2-7	15	CASSPWTGGGYEQYF
TRBV7-2	TRBJ2-7	15	CASSKTSGGAREQYF
TRBV14	TRBJ2-1	15	CASSHLGQGGHEQFF
TRBV19	TRBJ1-5	13	CASRPGVAQPQHF
TRBV5-4	TRBJ2-3	16	CASSAPGQGSTDTQYF
TRBV29-1	TRBJ2-6	13	CSVGQSGANVLTF
TRBV9	TRBJ2-2	19	CASSVSTGTSTTNTGELFF
TRBV4-2	TRBJ1-4	13	CASSQTGGEKLFF
TRBV19	TRBJ2-7	15	CASSFDGLGPREQYF
TRBV3-1/TRBV3-2	TRBJ1-5	15	CASSQDLQINQPQHF
TRBV6-5	TRBJ1-4	12	CASSSYREKLFF
TRBV6-5	TRBJ1-2	13	CASTTGGAKGYTF
TRBV7-9	TRBJ1-1	16	CASSSPVRARDTEAFF
TRBV29-1	TRBJ2-7	13	CSVAPSSGYEQYF
TRBV10-3	TRBJ1-1	15	CAISESKGAEGEAFF
TRBV7-9	TRBJ2-7	14	CASSLGRESDEQYF
TRBV6-2/TRBV6-3	TRBJ2-1	14	CASSYWQGAIEQFF
TRBV3-1/TRBV3-2	TRBJ1-6	17	CASSQDPMDSYNSPLHF
TRBV27	TRBJ1-6	15	CASSLLDRGDSPLHF
TRBV28	TRBJ1-2	13	CASSLYRLYGYTF
TRBV2	TRBJ1-5	14	CASNLQGFNQPQHF
TRBV2	TRBJ2-5	14	CASSEAYKGETQYF
TRBV6-5	TRBJ2-1	14	CASTPGEGYNEQFF
TRBV13	TRBJ2-3	14	CASIRGGGTDTQYF
TRBV2	TRBJ1-2	15	CASRIRTGGNGGYTF
TRBV20-1	TRBJ2-7	17	CSASLLAGDLFSYEQYF
TRBV2	TRBJ2-1	15	CASTRPGTGTNEQFF
TRBV5-6	TRBJ2-7	15	CASRRRQGARHEQYF
TRBV5-8	TRBJ2-1	15	CASSRGSSGRNEQFF
TRBV9	TRBJ1-2	13	CASSETASYGYTF
TRBV19	TRBJ2-2	15	CASSIWGLGTGELFF
TRBV4-3	TRBJ2-3	15	CASSPGGRSTDTQYF
TRBV21-1	TRBJ1-2	14	CASSKVPSNYGYTF
TRBV7-9	TRBJ2-7	13	CASSPFSNYEQYF
TRBV4-3	TRBJ2-5	13	CASSQYREETQYF
TRBV9	TRBJ1-1	15	CASSVEPGGMEEAFF
TRBV5-1	TRBJ2-1	13	CASSANRGNEQFF
TRBV11-2	TRBJ1-3	14	CASSSGTGRNTIYF
TRBV5-1	TRBJ1-2	14	CASSLGAGSYGYTF
TRBV6-5	TRBJ1-2	15	CASSPGTADFGGYTF
TRBV3-1/TRBV3-2	TRBJ2-6	14	CASSLLSGANVLTF
TRBV5-6	TRBJ2-3	12	CASSLGSGTQYF
TRBV15	TRBJ2-5	15	CATSRLSDRVETQYF
TRBV6-2/TRBV6-3	TRBJ2-3	19	CASSYEVGGFLHSTDTQYF